This entry features one TCR beta chain sequence. This record belongs to a study of T-cell memory formation after mild COVID-19. On the study more broadly: Largely, TCR clusters stayed within a single donor.

The CDR3 contains 15 residues. Germline V gene data show CDR1 as SGHNT and CDR2 as YENEEA. V lost 4 bases, J lost 4 bases, and 3 bases stayed unmatched. TCRdb recomputed calls from the 5' RACE reads with MiXCR, one row per CDR3 protein. The repertoire holds 250,000 to 400,000 distinct CDR3 sequences, approximately 15% seen once, with 21% in the top ten. The source of this sequence is a man aged 18 to 35 who had mild COVID-19 (a few samples of this study predate the infection). Cell type and time point are not known. Sequenced input: PBMCs or a T cell subset sorted from them (not recorded which). The chain carries TRBV11-3 and TRBJ2-6; 8 nucleotides align to TRBD2. The CDR3 sequence is CASSSGGTGANVLTF. Here the CDR3 DNA reads TGTGCCAGCAGCTCGGGGGGGACCGGGGCCAACGTCCTGACTTTC.